This T cell receptor beta chain was found in a study of blood T cell repertoires in COVID-19. Sequencing was performed with immunoSEQ multiplex PCR; in TCRdb, only in-frame clones are kept and a portion is missing. The sample lists about 140,000 clones, roughly 89% occurring once. Trimming removed 6 bases from V and 0 bases from J; junction bases left unmatched: 8. The germline V gene has CDR1 SQVTM and CDR2 ANQGSEA. The CDR3 sequence is 16 residues long. The source is a man aged 25-45 years with COVID-19, enrolled during active disease. The chain joins TRBV29-1 to TRBJ2-1; TRBD2 matches at 10 bases. The sequenced sample consisted of peripheral blood. DNA of the CDR3: TGCAGCGTGGGAGGGACTAGCGAGGACTCCTACAATGAGCAGTTCTTC. This sequence encodes CSVGGTSEDSYNEQFF.